These 11 T cell receptor beta chains originate from one sample sequenced in a study of blood T cell repertoires in COVID-19. Libraries were prepared by immunoSEQ multiplex PCR; TCRdb keeps only in-frame clonotypes and omits some of them. Counted here are roughly 180,000 clones, 76% occurring once; the ten biggest clones make up roughly 8.7%. The sequenced sample was peripheral blood. The receptors shown here come from a woman between 45 and 65 years old with active or convalescent COVID-19.

The chain joins TRBV4-1 to TRBJ2-4; 8 bases align to TRBD1. With V trimmed by 0 bases and J by 0 bases, 10 bases remained unmatched. The CDR3 runs to 19 residues. From germline, CDR1 is MGHRA and CDR2 YSYEKL. As DNA, the CDR3 is TGCGCCAGCAGCCAAGATAGTCAGACAGGGGAGGTAGCCAAAAACATTCAGTACTTC. Its protein is CASSQDSQTGEVAKNIQYF.

CDR3 region: CASGRQDSGNTIYF. CDR3 DNA: TGTGCCAGCGGTAGACAGGACTCTGGAAACACCATATATTTT. The chain recombines TRBV28 with TRBJ1-3; D might be TRBD1 (6 bases). V was trimmed by 8 bases and J by 0 bases, leaving 11 bases between them. Germline CDR1 and CDR2: MDHEN and SYDVKM. There are 14 residues in the CDR3.

This sequence joins TRBV4-3 and TRBJ2-3; 8 nucleotides agree with TRBD1. The trim removed 3 bases at V and 5 bases at J, leaving 10 bases unmatched. From germline, CDR1 is LGHNA and CDR2 YSLEER. This CDR3 comprises 16 residues. This chain's CDR3 is CASSQTRTGKEDTQYF. The CDR3 nucleotides read TGCGCCAGCAGCCAGACCCGGACAGGGAAAGAAGATACGCAGTATTTT.

The chain is built from TRBV6-6 and TRBJ1-6; TRBD1 agrees at 10 bases. This CDR3 is built from 16 residues. The trim removed 5 bases at V and 1 base at J, leaving 2 bases unmatched. Germline assignment: CDR1 MNHNY and CDR2 SVGAGI (reference sequence). The CDR3 is CASSRTGGSYNSPLHF. The CDR3 nucleotides read TGTGCCAGCAGTCGGACAGGGGGTTCCTATAATTCACCCCTCCACTTT.

This clone was seen at least ten times. This chain joins TRBV2 and TRBJ2-1; D is unresolved. V gave up 2 bases and J gave up 0 bases, with 11 bases separating them. The CDR3 sequence is 16 residues long. The germline CDR1 and CDR2 sequences are SNHLY and FYNNEI. DNA for the CDR3: TGTGCCAGCAGTGAACGTCCGCCGAGCTCCTACAATGAGCAGTTCTTC. Its protein product is CASSERPPSSYNEQFF. Full variable domain (rest looked up from reference TRBV2 and TRBJ2-1): EPEVTQTPSHQVTQMGQEVILRCVPISNHLYFYWYRQILGQKVEFLVSFYNNEISEKSEIFDDQFSVERPDGSNFTLKIRSTKLEDSAMYFCASSERPPSSYNEQFFGPGTRLTVL.

The chain employs TRBV3-1 (or the pseudogene TRBV3-2) and TRBJ2-7; 8 bases are shared with TRBD1. From germline, CDR1 is LGHDT and CDR2 YNNKEL (reference sequence). The CDR3 runs to 16 residues. V was pared by 1 base and J by 3 bases, with 8 bases of the junction left unmatched. The CDR3 sequence: CASSQVQTGVSYEQYF. The CDR3 nucleotides are TGTGCCAGCAGCCAAGTACAGACAGGGGTGAGCTACGAGCAGTACTTC.

This chain joins TRBV18 and TRBJ2-7, with 10 bases identical to TRBD2. This CDR3 contains 16 residues. Trimming removed 3 bases from V and 5 bases from J; junction bases left unmatched: 10. CDR1 and CDR2 from the germline V gene are KGHSH and LQKENI. The CDR3 here is CASSPPLSSGSHEQYF. CDR3 nucleotides: TGTGCCAGCTCACCGCCACTTTCTAGCGGGAGCCACGAGCAGTACTTC.

This chain's CDR3 is CASSPRGSGKSSYEQYF. CDR3 coding DNA: TGTGCCAGCAGCCCCCGGGGTAGCGGGAAGAGCTCCTACGAGCAGTACTTC. The V call is TRBV7-8, the J call TRBJ2-7; 8 positions agree with TRBD2. Germline values: CDR1 SGHVS, CDR2 FQNEAQ. V gave up 5 bases and J gave up 0 bases; unmatched junction bases: 12. The CDR3 runs 17 residues.

The chain couples TRBV15 to TRBJ2-1; 12 nucleotides line up with TRBD2. V lost 0 bases, J lost 8 bases, and 8 bases stayed unmatched. This CDR3 spans 17 amino acids. CDR1 is LNHNV, CDR2 YYDKDF, per germline (reference sequence). CDR3 nucleotides: TGTGCCACCAGCAGAGATTCGACTAGCGGGAGAGGGGATGAGCAGTTCTTC. It translates to CATSRDSTSGRGDEQFF.

In its sample, this clone was seen once. CDR3 nucleotides: TGTGCCAGCAGTTTAAGAGGGTCCGGGGGGGGCTACGAGCAGTACTTC. Its protein is CASSLRGSGGGYEQYF. This sequence joins TRBV11-2 and TRBJ2-7, with 8 bases aligning to TRBD2. The germline CDR1 and CDR2 sequences are SGHAT and FQNNGV. After removal of 6 bases from V and 3 bases from J, the junction contained 13 bases not matched to a gene. This CDR3 region has 16 residues.

V is TRBV6-2 or TRBV6-3 and J is TRBJ1-2; TRBD1 matches at 7 bases. This CDR3 comprises 15 residues. Trimming removed 5 bases from V and 4 bases from J; junction bases left unmatched: 10. CDR1 and CDR2 from the germline V gene are MNHEY and SVGEGT. The CDR3, as DNA: TGTGCCAGCAGTCTACACTACGGGACAGCCTATGGCTACACCTTC. Its translation is CASSLHYGTAYGYTF.